The rows below give T cell receptor beta chains drawn from one sample of a study of T cells in Graves' hyperthyroidism and ophthalmopathy. TCRdb re-called the multiplex PCR reads through MiXCR, storing one row per CDR3 protein. This table holds roughly 650,000 distinct CDR3 sequences, 16% found once. The specimen sequenced was blood. The receptors derive from a woman in her 40s with Graves' ophthalmopathy. CDR3s include the opening cysteine and the closing phenylalanine or tryptophan. Size is stated for part of the rows, as once, few or many counts, or as a class when the clone is expanded.

.,TRBJ1-1,TRBV12-5,CASGLGRSEAFF
many,TRBJ1-2,TRBV28,CASSLVGPYGYTF
many,TRBJ2-3,TRBV5-4,CASSIGASGRKEDTQYF
few,TRBJ2-7,TRBV27,CASSFGAGLYEQYF
many,TRBJ2-2,TRBV11-2,CASRSKGGQVTGELFF
.,TRBJ1-4,TRBV9,CASSVRDRGGEKLFF
few,TRBJ1-3,TRBV5-1,CASSSRTGLSSGNTIYF
many,TRBJ2-1,TRBV2,CASRGNGDEQFF
few,TRBJ2-1,TRBV7-6,CASSLARVGGEQFF
many,TRBJ2-2,TRBV15,CATSRDAQDRGHGELFF
many,TRBJ2-1,TRBV28,CASSRAERPFF
many,TRBJ1-6,TRBV7-2,CASSLLRSNSPLHF
many,TRBJ1-5,TRBV2,CASSAQVNQPQHF
.,TRBJ1-5,TRBV19,CASSIDHGVWVQPQHF
.,TRBJ2-5,TRBV5-1,CASSQGLRTETQYF
many,TRBJ1-1,TRBV20-1,CSAKAGANTEAFF
.,TRBJ2-1,TRBV20-1,CSVRGGLAPLDEQFF
many,TRBJ2-7,TRBV6-1,CASSSTPSGDPSSEQYF
.,TRBJ1-3,TRBV9,CASSVYARLFSGNTIYF
few,TRBJ2-7,TRBV7-9,CASRLPDGEQYF
.,TRBJ2-7,TRBV5-5,CASSQGLAAVYEQYF
.,TRBJ2-7,TRBV15,CATSRESTGGYEQYF
many,TRBJ2-1,TRBV5-1,CASSLGQGADEQFF
many,TRBJ1-2,TRBV6-1,CASSLTGGLNYGYTF
many,TRBJ2-7,TRBV20-1,CSASGTGPSYEQYF
.,TRBJ2-5,TRBV3-1,CASSQVNGKETQYF
.,TRBJ2-7,TRBV7-9,CASSSTRDTPYEQYF
.,TRBJ1-6,TRBV6-2/TRBV6-3,CASSYGTPILTSPLHF
many,TRBJ2-7,TRBV6-1,CASSHFDGYEQYF
many,TRBJ2-3,TRBV2,CARTGSTDTQYF
many,TRBJ2-1,TRBV29-1,CSVDVGSSYNEQFF
few,TRBJ2-5,TRBV7-2,CASSLRRGKETQYF
many,TRBJ1-5,TRBV30,CAWSTGGQQPQHF
many,TRBJ2-3,TRBV3-1,CASSQDAASGSTDTQYF
many,TRBJ1-5,TRBV12-3/TRBV12-4,CASRQGLQPQHF
few,TRBJ1-4,TRBV12-3/TRBV12-4,CASSPRGVFEKLFF
many,TRBJ2-1,TRBV18,CASSPGGGIVYNEQFF
.,TRBJ2-4,TRBV20-1,CSAEGGALGAKNIQYF
many,TRBJ2-5,TRBV20-1,CSAKPQTQYF
.,TRBJ2-7,TRBV11-2,CASSLGRTSDEQYF
.,TRBJ1-5,TRBV2,CASSGTWANQPQHF
many,TRBJ1-1,TRBV5-6,CASSLGGRGWNTEAFF
few,TRBJ2-2,TRBV7-9,CASSLVWASTGELFF
.,TRBJ2-7,TRBV4-1,CASSVPGQGAWEQYF
many,TRBJ2-1,TRBV20-1,CSASSTTYNEQFF
many,TRBJ2-3,TRBV27,CASSSEAGVSTDTQYF
.,TRBJ1-3,TRBV10-3,CASRGGQSGNTIYF
many,TRBJ1-1,TRBV6-1,CASRPYRGGTEAFF